This T cell receptor beta chain was profiled in a study of control samples from healthy donors and cancer patients. Comments on this clone: In the same sample, other DNA sequences code for this CDR3.

The method was immunoSEQ multiplex PCR; TCRdb's version includes in-frame clones alone and lacks a portion of them. The table shows around 100,000 clones, with less than 90% occurring only once. This TCR was recovered from a woman aged 45-65 years in good health. Input material: blood.

DNA for the CDR3: TGCGCCAGCTTTCGGGGGGCGGGGGCCAACGTCCTGACTTTC. Translation gives CASFRGAGANVLTF. The V and J genes are TRBV5-1 and TRBJ2-6; D perhaps matches TRBD2 (7 bases). Trimming pared 7 bases from V and 4 bases from J, leaving 12 bases between. CDR1 is SGHRS, CDR2 YFSETQ, per germline. This CDR3 region has 14 residues.